Following are 2 T cell receptor beta chains from one sample sequenced in a study of control samples from healthy donors and cancer patients. The method was immunoSEQ multiplex PCR; TCRdb's version includes in-frame clones alone and lacks a portion of them. Of roughly 99,000 clones in the sample, roughly four fifths were seen once. Sequenced sample: blood. Receptor source: a man in his 60s in good health.

The rearrangement joins TRBV28 to TRBJ1-6; 9 nucleotides align to TRBD1. The V segment lost 6 bases and the J segment 11 bases; nucleotides outside the gene matches: 11. The CDR3 has 15 residues. The germline V gene has CDR1 MDHEN and CDR2 SYDVKM. The chain's CDR3 is CASSITSGQGPPLHF. The CDR3 DNA reads as TGTGCCAGCAGCATCACCTCGGGACAGGGTCCACCCCTCCACTTT.

This chain connects TRBV19 to TRBJ2-7; D uncertain. V was clipped by 3 bases and J by 3 bases, with 9 bases between them. This CDR3 region has 13 residues. Germline assignment: CDR1 LNHDA and CDR2 SQIVND (reference sequence). The chain's CDR3 is CASSIVPDYEQYF. The CDR3 region has the DNA TGTGCCAGTAGTATCGTCCCTGACTACGAGCAGTACTTC. The full variable domain, in which reference TRBV19 and TRBJ2-7 provide the parts outside the CDR3, is DGGITQSPKYLFRKEGQNVTLSCEQNLNHDAMYWYRQDPGQGLRLIYYSQIVNDFQKGDIAEGYSVSREKKESFPLTVTSAQKNPTAFYLCASSIVPDYEQYFGPGTRLTVT.